The 22 T cell receptor beta chains in this list originate from one sample, sequenced in a study of cytomegalovirus exposure and HLA in healthy donors. TCRdb's table, derived via immunoSEQ multiplex PCR, lists solely in-frame clones and lacks some. The data show around 220,000 clones, roughly 83% seen once. Sequencing used PBMCs. Every receptor here comes from a woman aged 30 to 39 in good health and CMV-seropositive.

This clone was found once. The genes are TRBV4-3 and TRBJ2-2, with D perhaps assigned TRBD1 or TRBD2 (5 bases each). Trimming stripped 4 bases from V and 0 bases from J, with 9 bases between. The length of the CDR3 is 15 residues. Germline values: CDR1 LGHNA, CDR2 YSLEER. The CDR3 bases are TGCGCCAGCAGCCCGGGACCGTCGAACACCGGGGAGCTGTTTTTT. Protein sequence: CASSPGPSNTGELFF.

This clone was seen once. The chain joins TRBV5-1 to TRBJ2-3; 8 nucleotides agree with TRBD2. Trimming took 3 bases from V and 6 from J; bases not matched to a gene: 12. The CDR3 has 16 residues. Germline loops: CDR1 SGHRS, CDR2 YFSETQ. CDR3 in amino acids: CASSYAPGRAGDTQYF. The CDR3 DNA sequence: TGCGCCAGCAGCTACGCCCCCGGGAGGGCCGGGGATACGCAGTATTTT.

J is TRBJ1-2 and V is TRBV5-1; D is undetermined. The CDR3 is made up of 14 amino acids. CDR1 is SGHRS, CDR2 YFSETQ, per germline. Trimming cost V 1 base and J 6 bases, with 13 bases left between them. The CDR3 here is CASSLSLGRDGYTF. CDR3 DNA: TGCGCCAGCAGCTTGAGTTTGGGGAGAGATGGCTACACCTTC.

The chain links TRBV9 to TRBJ2-2, with 10 bases fitting TRBD1. CDR1 is SGDLS, CDR2 YYNGEE, per germline. This CDR3 is 15 amino acids long. Losses at the gene ends were 4 bases for V and 7 bases for J; bases not matched to a gene: 7. CDR3 residues: CASSTLTGGIGELFF. The CDR3 region has the DNA TGTGCCAGCAGCACCTTGACAGGGGGCATCGGGGAGCTGTTTTTT.

CDR3 DNA: TGTGCCAGCAGTTCCTTATATGGCTACACCTTC. It yields the protein CASSSLYGYTF. The chain joins TRBV6-1 to TRBJ1-2; D is ambiguous. The CDR3 spans 11 residues. Germline lookup yields CDR1 MNHNS and CDR2 SASEGT. V shed 5 bases and J shed 5 bases, with 6 bases lying between them.

The chain combines TRBV4-1 with TRBJ2-7; the D gene could be TRBD1 or TRBD2 (5 bases each). Germline V gene sequence: CDR1 MGHRA, CDR2 YSYEKL. The CDR3 runs 14 residues. The V gene lost 4 bases and the J gene lost 5 bases, with 15 bases spanning the gap. CDR3 sequence reads: CASSLDPRGDEQYF. CDR3 coding DNA: TGCGCCAGCAGCCTCGACCCAAGAGGGGACGAGCAGTACTTC.

The chain employs TRBV27 and TRBJ2-7; 9 nucleotides align to TRBD1. V dropped 2 bases and J dropped 1; count of bases not matched to a gene: 3. Germline V lookup: CDR1 MNHEY, CDR2 SMNVEV (reference sequence). CDR3 size: 15 residues. The CDR3 region is CASSLEGTGSYEQYF. The CDR3 DNA reads as TGTGCCAGCAGTTTAGAAGGGACAGGGTCCTACGAGCAGTACTTC.

The V gene is TRBV5-1, the J gene TRBJ2-7; TRBD1 might be the D (6 bases). The ends were cut back, 2 bases at V and 3 bases at J, with 15 bases in the middle. Germline values: CDR1 SGHRS, CDR2 YFSETQ. This CDR3 contains 15 residues. The CDR3 here is CASSFSSTGHYEQYF. DNA for the CDR3: TGCGCCAGCAGCTTCTCCTCGACAGGACACTACGAGCAGTACTTC.

This chain uses TRBV7-3 with TRBJ1-5; 7 bases map to TRBD1. V lost 5 bases to trimming and J lost 0 bases; unmatched junction nucleotides: 16. Germline CDR1 reads SGHTA; CDR2 reads FQGTGA. This CDR3 is built from 19 residues. The CDR3 DNA reads TGTGCCAGCAGCCCCTCCAACGGGACAGCTAAACTTAGCAATCAGCCCCAGCATTTT. Protein sequence: CASSPSNGTAKLSNQPQHF.

This chain connects TRBV7-8 to TRBJ2-5; maybe TRBD1 (6 bases). The CDR3 is 14 residues long. Germline V lookup: CDR1 SGHVS, CDR2 FQNEAQ. Trimming removed 6 bases from V and 1 base from J, with 12 bases in between. The CDR3 DNA reads TGTGCCAGCAGTACCGCGACAGGCCAAGAGACCCAGTACTTC. Its protein is CASSTATGQETQYF. The variable domain in full, completed from reference TRBV7-8 and TRBJ2-5, reads GAGVSQSPRYKVAKRGQDVALRCDPISGHVSLFWYQQALGQGPEFLTYFQNEAQLDKSGLPSDRFFAERPEGSVSTLKIQRTQQEDSAVYLCASSTATGQETQYFGPGTRLLVL.

This clone was recorded a few times. Different DNA sequences within this sample yield the same CDR3. The CDR3 DNA is TGTGCCAGCAGCTTGACTGCTTACAATGAGCAGTTCTTC. Translating gives CASSLTAYNEQFF. The rearrangement uses TRBV11-2 and TRBJ2-1, with D hard to call. CDR1 and CDR2 (germline): SGHAT, FQNNGV. V was shortened by 3 bases and J by 4 bases, with 7 bases between the two germline ends. This CDR3 spans 13 amino acids.

The V call is TRBV30, the J call TRBJ1-2; D is uncertain. The germline CDR1 and CDR2 sequences are GTSNPN and SVGIG (reference sequence). V lost 0 bases, J lost 1 base, and 6 bases lay in between. The CDR3 totals 13 residues. CDR3 DNA sequence: TGTGCCTGGAGTGTGTCCATTAACTATGGCTACACCTTC. It yields the protein CAWSVSINYGYTF. The variable domain in full, completed from reference TRBV30 and TRBJ1-2, reads SQTIHQWPATLVQPVGSPLSLECTVEGTSNPNLYWYRQAAGRGLQLLFYSVGIGQISSEVPQNLSASRPQDRQFILSSKKLLLSDSGFYLCAWSVSINYGYTFGSGTRLTVV.

The rearrangement links TRBV5-1 to TRBJ1-2; no clear D gene. Germline V gene lookup returns CDR1 SGHRS and CDR2 YFSETQ. This CDR3 is built from 14 residues. Trimming shortened V by 1 base and J by 7 bases, and 14 bases separated the two germline ends. The CDR3 DNA sequence: TGCGCCAGCAGCTTGAACCCACCCGGAGGTGGCTACACCTTC. It translates to CASSLNPPGGGYTF. Together with reference TRBV5-1 and TRBJ1-2, the CDR3 gives the full variable domain: KAGVTQTPRYLIKTRGQQVTLSCSPISGHRSVSWYQQTPGQGLQFLFEYFSETQRNKGNFPGRFSGRQFSNSRSEMNVSTLELGDSALYLCASSLNPPGGGYTFGSGTRLTVV.

This chain joins TRBV13 and TRBJ2-1; 9 positions match TRBD2. The CDR3 has 17 residues. V was clipped by 4 bases and J by 0 bases; unmatched bases: 7. CDR1 is PRHDT and CDR2 is FYEKMQ in the germline V gene (reference sequence). DNA of the CDR3: TGTGCCAGCAGCTCTAGGGCTAGCGGGAACTCCTACAATGAGCAGTTCTTC. As protein: CASSSRASGNSYNEQFF.

This clone occurred a few times. The chain joins TRBV27 to TRBJ2-7; 8 nucleotides align to TRBD2. Germline values: CDR1 MNHEY, CDR2 SMNVEV (reference sequence). The trim removed 5 bases at V and 1 base at J, leaving 7 bases unmatched. The CDR3 runs to 15 residues. The CDR3 sequence: CASSPRGGGSYEQYF. CDR3 sequence (DNA): TGTGCCAGCAGTCCCCGGGGGGGCGGGTCCTACGAGCAGTACTTC.

This clone was detected a few times. This chain uses TRBV7-9 with TRBJ2-7, with D tentatively TRBD1 (5 bases). The CDR3 spans 13 residues. The V and J ends lost 3 bases and 2 bases respectively, with 8 bases between them. Germline V gene sequence: CDR1 SEHNR, CDR2 FQNEAQ (reference sequence). CDR3 coding DNA: TGTGCCAGCAGCTTGGACACCACCTACGAGCAGTACTTC. Residues: CASSLDTTYEQYF.

V is TRBV4-3 and J is TRBJ1-1; D is unclear. Trimming stripped 4 bases from V and 0 bases from J, with 12 bases between. Germline V gene sequence: CDR1 LGHNA, CDR2 YSLEER. The CDR3 is 15 residues long. CDR3 amino acids: CASSPRFVVNTEAFF. In nucleotides, the CDR3 is TGCGCCAGCAGCCCCCGGTTTGTAGTGAACACTGAAGCTTTCTTT.

This clone showed up just a few times. The V and J genes are TRBV9 and TRBJ1-2, with TRBD1 identical over 9 bases. The germline CDR1 and CDR2 sequences are SGDLS and YYNGEE. CDR3 length: 13 amino acids. V lost 4 bases and J lost 8; bases outside the gene matches: 6. The CDR3: CASSPEDRGGYTF. The CDR3 DNA is TGTGCCAGCAGCCCCGAAGACAGGGGGGGCTACACCTTC.

The rearrangement joins TRBV2 to TRBJ2-3, with 11 nucleotides matching TRBD1. The junction had 7 bases not matched to a gene; V was cut back by 8 bases and J by 6 bases. The CDR3 totals 14 residues. Germline assignment: CDR1 SNHLY and CDR2 FYNNEI. CDR3 DNA sequence: TGTGCCAGCGCGGGGACAGGGGGAGGCGATACGCAGTATTTT. This encodes CASAGTGGGDTQYF. Full variable domain (remainder filled in from reference TRBV2 and TRBJ2-3): EPEVTQTPSHQVTQMGQEVILRCVPISNHLYFYWYRQILGQKVEFLVSFYNNEISEKSEIFDDQFSVERPDGSNFTLKIRSTKLEDSAMYFCASAGTGGGDTQYFGPGTRLTVL.

The CDR3 DNA sequence: TGTGCCAGCAACCCAGGGGGAAGCAATCAGCCCCAGCATTTT. This translates into CASNPGGSNQPQHF. The gene calls are TRBV2 and TRBJ1-5; TRBD1 matches at 7 bases. The CDR3 contains 14 residues. Trimming cost V 7 bases and J 1 base; bases outside gene matches: 4. Germline CDR1 reads SNHLY; CDR2 reads FYNNEI.

The chain recombines TRBV7-3 with TRBJ2-3; either TRBD1 or TRBD2 may fit D (6 bases each). The CDR3 contains 14 residues. Trimming cost V 5 bases and J 6 bases, with 15 bases left between them. Germline V gene lookup returns CDR1 SGHTA and CDR2 FQGTGA. CDR3 protein: CASSTGAGTDTQYF. CDR3 DNA sequence: TGTGCCAGCAGCACGGGGGCAGGGACGGATACGCAGTATTTT.

The V and J genes are TRBV10-1 and TRBJ2-1; TRBD2 matches 9 bases. Trimming at V came to 4 bases and at J to 2 bases, leaving 3 bases not matched to a gene. CDR1 is WNHNN and CDR2 is SYGVQD in the germline V gene (reference sequence). CDR3 length: 15 residues. The CDR3 DNA follows: TGCGCCAGCAGTGCCGCGGGAGGGGCCTACAATGAGCAGTTCTTC. It specifies CASSAAGGAYNEQFF.